One sample yielded the 27 T cell receptor beta chains listed below, sequenced in a study of T cells in Graves' hyperthyroidism and ophthalmopathy. RNA transcripts provided the source from which TCR beta CDR3 regions were amplified. HTBI primers were used for first-round RT-PCR of the TCR CDR3. TCRdb recomputed calls from the multiplex PCR reads with MiXCR, one row per CDR3 protein. The sample yields over 650,000 distinct CDR3 sequences, roughly 17% seen once. Sequences were obtained from blood. These receptors all come from a man in his late teens or twenties with Graves' hyperthyroidism.

This clonotype was picked up a small number of times. The chain couples TRBV12-5 to TRBJ2-7, with a weak D call TRBD1 (6 bases). The CDR3 loop spans 14 amino acids. The germline gives CDR1 LGHNT, CDR2 FRNRAP. The V and J ends lost 1 base and 3 bases respectively, with 10 bases between them. The CDR3 DNA reads as TGTGCTAGTGGTTTGGGGGGGACAAACTACGAGCAGTACTTC. It codes for CASGLGGTNYEQYF.

This clonotype was seen at least ten times. This chain joins TRBV7-3 and TRBJ2-3, with 11 bases that match TRBD2. The junction had 8 bases not matched to a gene; V was cut back by 4 bases and J by 5 bases. The CDR3 runs 16 residues. Per germline, CDR1 SGHTA and CDR2 FQGTGA. CDR3 in amino acids: CASSWVAGGLGDTQYF. CDR3 nucleotide sequence: TGTGCCAGCAGCTGGGTAGCGGGAGGGCTTGGAGATACGCAGTATTTT.

This clonotype was counted many times. This chain links TRBV3-1 with TRBJ1-1, with unresolved D. V lost 2 bases to trimming and J lost 1 base, with 8 bases between them. The CDR3 totals 14 residues. Germline V gene sequence: CDR1 LGHDT, CDR2 YNNKEL (reference sequence). The CDR3 loop is CASSQTSENTEAFF. The DNA for the CDR3 is TGTGCCAGCAGCCAAACTAGCGAGAACACTGAAGCTTTCTTT.

This clonotype was recorded a few times. V and J are TRBV20-1 and TRBJ2-7; TRBD2 matches 13 bases. The germline V gene encodes CDR1 DFQATT and CDR2 SNEGSKA (reference sequence). V was pared by 4 bases and J by 9 bases, with 9 bases of the junction left unmatched. The CDR3 has 14 residues. The CDR3 sequence: CSATTSGRLRGQYF. For the CDR3, the DNA is TGCAGTGCTACGACTAGCGGGAGGCTGAGAGGGCAGTACTTC.

This clonotype was seen at least ten times. The CDR3 region is CASSPPGHPSYEQYF. The CDR3 nucleotides are TGTGCCAGCTCACCGCCGGGACACCCTTCCTACGAGCAGTACTTC. This chain uses TRBV18 with TRBJ2-7; tentative D call: TRBD1 (6 bases). Trimming stripped 3 bases from V and 1 base from J, with 13 bases between. The CDR3 covers 15 residues. In germline, CDR1 is KGHSH, CDR2 LQKENI.

The V gene is TRBV27, the J gene TRBJ2-1, with TRBD2 matching over 7 bases. CDR1 is MNHEY and CDR2 is SMNVEV in the germline V gene (reference sequence). CDR3 length: 15 residues. After removal of 6 bases from V and 12 bases from J, the junction contained 17 bases not matched to a gene. The CDR3 DNA follows: TGTGCCAGCAGGGCTAGCGGACTGTATTTTGATGGGCAGTTCTTC. This encodes CASRASGLYFDGQFF.

This clonotype was detected many times. This sequence joins TRBV3-1 and TRBJ2-3; a possible D gene is TRBD2 (6 bases). Trimming stripped 4 bases from V and 4 bases from J, with 18 bases between. Germline V gives CDR1 LGHDT, CDR2 YNNKEL (reference sequence). The length of the CDR3 is 16 residues. CDR3 sequence (DNA): TGTGCCAGCAGCCCCCGGGGGAGAGGCGTTCCAGATACGCAGTATTTT. Translation: CASSPRGRGVPDTQYF.

As to this clonotype: Likely a read error: the CDR3 ends without its conserved phenylalanine or tryptophan. The gene calls are TRBV25-1 and TRBJ2-2, with D perhaps matching TRBD1 (5 bases). The V end was cut by 3 bases, the J end by 5 bases, with 13 bases between. CDR1 and CDR2 from the germline V gene are MGHDK and SYGVNS. The CDR3 length is 15 residues. The CDR3 bases are TGTGCCAGCAGTGATAACAGGATTGGAACCGGGGAGCTGTTTTCT. Translated, it gives CASSDNRIGTGELFS.

This clonotype has ten or more counts. This chain uses TRBV3-1 with TRBJ2-7; D call uncertain. The V end lost 5 bases, the J end lost 0 bases, and 8 bases lay between the germline ends. Germline CDR1 and CDR2: LGHDT and YNNKEL (reference sequence). CDR3 length: 13 amino acids. The CDR3 protein is CASSALSSYEQYF. The CDR3 DNA reads as TGTGCCAGCAGCGCCCTTAGCTCCTACGAGCAGTACTTC.

This clonotype was detected ten times or more. The gene calls are TRBV9 and TRBJ2-5; D could derive from TRBD1 or TRBD2 (6 bases each). CDR1 SGDLS and CDR2 YYNGEE come from the germline V gene. The CDR3 totals 15 residues. Trimming pared 2 bases from V and 6 bases from J, leaving 17 bases between. The CDR3 region is CASSVFDGGGQTQYF. The CDR3 DNA reads as TGTGCCAGCAGCGTTTTCGACGGAGGGGGGCAGACCCAGTACTTC.

The V and J genes are TRBV15 and TRBJ1-4; D is unresolved. The length of the CDR3 is 16 residues. Trimming shortened V by 3 bases and J by 0 bases, and 11 bases separated the two germline ends. Per germline, CDR1 LNHNV and CDR2 YYDKDF (reference sequence). In DNA, the CDR3 is TGTGCCACCAGCAGCCGTCCTTGGGCAACTAATGAAAAACTGTTTTTT. This sequence encodes CATSSRPWATNEKLFF.

The rearrangement links TRBV5-6 to TRBJ2-6, with 10 bases that match TRBD1. Unmatched junction bases numbered 8, after V lost 4 bases and J lost 1 base. The CDR3 consists of 18 residues. Per the germline V gene, CDR1 is SGHDT and CDR2 is YYEEEE. The CDR3: CASSPPGQGFSGANVLTF. For the CDR3, the DNA is TGTGCCAGCAGCCCGCCGGGACAGGGGTTTTCTGGGGCCAACGTCCTGACTTTC.

As for this clonotype: The final CDR3 position lacks the conserved phenylalanine or tryptophan, pointing to a likely read error. DNA for the CDR3: TGTGCCAGCAGTTTAAGACGGCTGAACACTGAAGCTTTCTAT. This translates into CASSLRRLNTEAFY. V usage is TRBV12-3 or TRBV12-4 and J usage is TRBJ1-1; D not resolved. Trimming removed 2 bases at V and 0 bases at J, with 7 bases between. This CDR3 spans 14 amino acids.

This clonotype has just a few counts. This chain connects TRBV9 to TRBJ2-7, with D perhaps matching TRBD2 (6 bases). V lost 0 bases to trimming and J lost 0 bases, with 10 bases between them. Germline CDR1 is SGDLS and CDR2 is YYNGEE. The CDR3 contains 15 residues. The CDR3 bases are TGTGCCAGCAGCGTAGCCTCGGGGGACTCCTACGAGCAGTACTTC. Protein sequence: CASSVASGDSYEQYF.

This clonotype was seen repeatedly, ten times or more. The chain links TRBV9 to TRBJ2-5, with D perhaps matching TRBD1 (6 bases). Germline V gene data show CDR1 as SGDLS and CDR2 as YYNGEE. The CDR3 covers 14 residues. V gave up 4 bases and J gave up 5 bases, with 15 bases separating them. CDR3 DNA: TGTGCCAGCAGCCCCAGGGCCGACAGGGAGACCCAGTACTTC. Translated, it gives CASSPRADRETQYF.

This clonotype has a handful of counts. V usage is TRBV19 and J usage is TRBJ1-1; D gene uncertain. The germline CDR1 and CDR2 sequences are LNHDA and SQIVND (reference sequence). V lost 5 bases, J lost 3 bases, and 10 bases lay in between. The CDR3 totals 13 residues. The CDR3 here is CASSVQTYTEAFF. The CDR3 coding sequence is TGTGCCAGTAGTGTCCAGACATACACTGAAGCTTTCTTT.

The rearrangement uses TRBV20-1 and TRBJ1-2, with D hard to call. CDR1 is DFQATT and CDR2 is SNEGSKA in the germline V gene (reference sequence). The CDR3 has 15 residues. V dropped 5 bases and J dropped 0 bases, with 16 bases sitting between them. The CDR3 DNA reads TGCAGTGCTGGAGCTGTTTTAGACGCTAACTATGGCTACACCTTC. It encodes CSAGAVLDANYGYTF.

This clonotype has at least ten counts. The V gene is TRBV30, the J gene TRBJ2-2, with D hard to call. Per the germline V gene, CDR1 is GTSNPN and CDR2 is SVGIG (reference sequence). The CDR3 sequence is 13 residues long. Trimming took off 2 bases at V and 4 bases at J, with 8 bases between the two ends. The CDR3 sequence: CAWSRSATGELFF. The CDR3 region has the DNA TGTGCCTGGAGTCGATCAGCCACCGGGGAGCTGTTTTTT. Variable domain in full (rest from reference TRBV30 and TRBJ2-2): SQTIHQWPATLVQPVGSPLSLECTVEGTSNPNLYWYRQAAGRGLQLLFYSVGIGQISSEVPQNLSASRPQDRQFILSSKKLLLSDSGFYLCAWSRSATGELFFGEGSRLTVL.

The V gene is TRBV12-3 or TRBV12-4, the J gene TRBJ2-5; 15 bases are a match to TRBD2. J gave up 5 bases and V 6 bases, and 7 bases lay outside the gene matches. The CDR3 is 16 amino acids. The CDR3 region has the DNA TGTGCCAGCAGCCCAGGACTAGCGGGAGGGCATGAGACCCAGTACTTC. Residues: CASSPGLAGGHETQYF.

This clonotype appeared a few times. The chain combines TRBV20-1 with TRBJ2-1, with TRBD2 matching 8 bases. V lost 0 bases to trimming and J lost 7 bases; unmatched junction nucleotides: 8. Germline-derived CDR1 and CDR2 are DFQATT and SNEGSKA (reference sequence). The CDR3 consists of 15 residues. The DNA of the CDR3 is TGCAGTGCTAGAGATGTACAGCGGGAGAAGAATGAGCAGTTCTTC. The encoded protein is CSARDVQREKNEQFF.

This clonotype was observed a handful of times. V gene TRBV7-3 combines with J gene TRBJ1-6; no clear D. The V gene lost 0 bases and the J gene lost 5 bases, with 8 bases spanning the gap. CDR1 and CDR2 from the germline V gene are SGHTA and FQGTGA. The CDR3 contains 15 residues. CDR3 nucleotides: TGTGCCAGCAGCTTAACAGGACGGAATAATTCACCCCTCCACTTT. As protein: CASSLTGRNNSPLHF. Variable domain in full (rest from reference TRBV7-3 and TRBJ1-6): GAGVSQTPSNKVTEKGKYVELRCDPISGHTALYWYRQSLGQGPEFLIYFQGTGAADDSGLPNDRFFAVRPEGSVSTLKIQRTERGDSAVYLCASSLTGRNNSPLHFGNGTRLTVT.

This clonotype has a handful of counts. The chain recombines TRBV12-3 or TRBV12-4 with TRBJ2-5, with a possible D match to TRBD2 (5 bases). The CDR3 is made up of 16 amino acids. The V and J ends lost 3 bases and 4 bases respectively, with 18 bases between them. CDR3 sequence reads: CASSFTPSRGRETQYF. CDR3 bases: TGTGCCAGCAGTTTTACCCCCTCACGGGGTAGAGAGACCCAGTACTTC.

This clonotype was seen at least ten times. The chain uses TRBV10-3 and TRBJ2-1; maybe TRBD2 (6 bases). CDR3 length equals 13 residues. Trimming stripped 10 bases from V and 1 base from J, with 11 bases between. Germline V gene data show CDR1 as ENHRY and CDR2 as SYGVKD. The CDR3 spells CASGELSYNEQFF. The CDR3 coding sequence is TGTGCCAGCGGGGAACTGTCCTACAATGAGCAGTTCTTC.

There are a few counts of this clonotype. The J gene is TRBJ2-3, the V gene TRBV28; D possibly uses TRBD1 or TRBD2 (5 bases each). V lost 6 bases and J 6 bases, leaving 19 bases between the germline ends. Germline V lookup: CDR1 MDHEN, CDR2 SYDVKM. The CDR3 is made up of 15 amino acids. The CDR3 reads CASSNRDGGEDTQYF. In DNA, the CDR3 is TGTGCCAGCAGCAACCGGGACGGTGGGGAGGATACGCAGTATTTT. Combining the CDR3 with reference TRBV28 and TRBJ2-3 gives the whole variable domain DVKVTQSSRYLVKRTGEKVFLECVQDMDHENMFWYRQDPGLGLRLIYFSYDVKMKEKGDIPEGYSVSREKKERFSLILESASTNQTSMYLCASSNRDGGEDTQYFGPGTRLTVL.

This clonotype was picked up many times. The DNA for the CDR3 is TGTGCCAGCAGGGGGGAGTCCCCCCGGGGGGAGCAGTTCTTC. Translating it yields CASRGESPRGEQFF. The chain employs TRBV27 and TRBJ2-1, with a weak D call TRBD2 (6 bases). The V gene lost 6 bases and the J gene lost 10 bases, with 19 bases spanning the gap. This CDR3 region has 14 residues. Germline V gene data show CDR1 as MNHEY and CDR2 as SMNVEV (reference sequence).

In this sample, this clonotype turned up many times. CDR3 DNA sequence: TGTGCCAGCAGCCACGGTTCCGGGACGGTCTCCTACGAGCAGTACTTC. As protein: CASSHGSGTVSYEQYF. V is TRBV3-1 and J is TRBJ2-7; D possibly matches TRBD1 or TRBD2 (5 bases each). The V and J ends lost 3 bases and 0 bases respectively, with 15 bases between them. The CDR3 is 16 amino acids. Germline V CDR1 and CDR2: LGHDT, YNNKEL (reference sequence).

This clonotype has only a few counts. The CDR3 nucleotides are TGTGCCAGCTCACCAGGGACAGTCAACGCTGGAAACACCATATATTTT. Amino acids: CASSPGTVNAGNTIYF. The chain joins TRBV18 to TRBJ1-3; 7 nucleotides line up with TRBD1. The CDR3 has 16 residues. The J segment lost 2 bases and the V segment lost 2 bases, leaving 6 bases of the junction unmatched. Germline loops: CDR1 KGHSH, CDR2 LQKENI.